This T cell receptor (beta chain) was sequenced during a study of cytomegalovirus exposure and HLA in healthy donors. Findings and limits, study-wide: For cytomegalovirus status, the classifier reportedly gave diagnoses with high specificity and sensitivity.

The CDR3 contains 14 residues. V gave up 0 bases and J gave up 7 bases, with 12 bases separating them. From germline, CDR1 is LGHNA and CDR2 YSLEER. Only a few counts were recorded for this clone. What it binds is not known. This table comes from immunoSEQ multiplex PCR, and its TCRdb copy is limited to in-frame clones, with some not included. The sample has more than 150,000 clones, approximately 80% seen once; the top ten hold roughly 7%. Source material: PBMCs. The chain has TRBV4-3 and TRBJ1-2; D remains ambiguous. The receptor's source is a man aged 18 to 30 in good health and CMV-seropositive. DNA for the CDR3: TGCGCCAGCAGCCAAGATCATCATGGGCGTGGCTACACCTTC. As protein: CASSQDHHGRGYTF.